The text below deals with one TCR beta chain. Its antigen is unidentified. CDR3 length: 17 amino acids. Germline V CDR1 and CDR2: SGHRS, YFSETQ. The trim removed 0 bases at V and 0 bases at J, leaving 6 bases unmatched. Clones were sequenced by immunoSEQ multiplex PCR, and TCRdb holds only the in-frame ones, with some missing. Of fewer than 55,000 clones listed, approximately 80% were seen once; the top ten hold 9.5% to 15%. This entry is derived from a study of OX40 agonist ivuxolimab in advanced cancers. On the study more broadly: One hepatocellular carcinoma and two cutaneous melanoma patients partially responded.

Study-wide findings and caveats: Low levels of normalized T-cell clonal expansion also appeared in some nonresponders.

The sequencing used CD4+ or CD8+ T cells sorted from blood, collected in a trial of the OX40 agonist ivuxolimab. The V call is TRBV5-1, the J call TRBJ1-1; the match to TRBD1 covers 9 bases. This receptor was taken from an adult with an advanced solid tumor such as melanoma, head and neck, liver or kidney cancer. The DNA for the CDR3 is TGCGCCAGCAGCTTGGGTATGGGACAGGGTATGAACACTGAAGCTTTCTTT. Translating it yields CASSLGMGQGMNTEAFF.